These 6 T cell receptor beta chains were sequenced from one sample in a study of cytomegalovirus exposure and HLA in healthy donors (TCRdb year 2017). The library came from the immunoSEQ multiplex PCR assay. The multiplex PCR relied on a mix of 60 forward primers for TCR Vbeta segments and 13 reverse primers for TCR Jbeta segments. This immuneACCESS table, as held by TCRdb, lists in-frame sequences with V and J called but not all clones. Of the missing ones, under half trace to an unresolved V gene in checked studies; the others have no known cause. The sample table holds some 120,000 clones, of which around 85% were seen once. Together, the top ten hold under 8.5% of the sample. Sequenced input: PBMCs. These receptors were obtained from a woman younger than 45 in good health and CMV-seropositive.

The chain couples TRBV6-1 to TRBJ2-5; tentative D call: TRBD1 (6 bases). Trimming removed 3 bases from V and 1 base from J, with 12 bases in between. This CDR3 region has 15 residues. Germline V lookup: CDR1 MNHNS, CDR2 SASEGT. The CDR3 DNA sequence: TGTGCCAGCAGTGAGCAGGGGACCCTCCAAGAGACCCAGTACTTC. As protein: CASSEQGTLQETQYF.

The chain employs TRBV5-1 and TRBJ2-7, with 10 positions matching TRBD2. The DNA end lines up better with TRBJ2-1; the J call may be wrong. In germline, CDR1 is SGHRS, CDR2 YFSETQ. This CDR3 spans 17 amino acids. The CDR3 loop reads CASSPGDLAGVYNEQFF. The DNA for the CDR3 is TGCGCCAGCAGCCCTGGGGACCTAGCGGGAGTGTACAATGAGCAGTTCTTC.

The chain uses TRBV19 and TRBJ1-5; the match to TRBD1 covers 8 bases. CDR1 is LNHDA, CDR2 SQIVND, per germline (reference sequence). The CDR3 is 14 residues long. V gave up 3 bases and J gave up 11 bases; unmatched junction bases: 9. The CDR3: CASSIGTGESAQHF. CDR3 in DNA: TGTGCCAGTAGTATCGGGACAGGAGAATCAGCCCAGCATTTT.

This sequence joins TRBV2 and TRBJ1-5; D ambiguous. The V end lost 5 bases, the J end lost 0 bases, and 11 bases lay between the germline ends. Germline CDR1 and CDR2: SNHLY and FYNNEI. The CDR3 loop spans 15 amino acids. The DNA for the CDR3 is TGTGCCAGCAGTAAAGAACCCTATAGCAATCAGCCCCAGCATTTT. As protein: CASSKEPYSNQPQHF.

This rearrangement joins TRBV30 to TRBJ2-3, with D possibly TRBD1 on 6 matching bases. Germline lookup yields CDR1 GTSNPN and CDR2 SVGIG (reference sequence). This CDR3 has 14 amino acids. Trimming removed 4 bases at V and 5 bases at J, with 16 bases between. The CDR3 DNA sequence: TGTGCCTGGACTGCCGGGACATCGATAGATACGCAGTATTTT. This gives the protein CAWTAGTSIDTQYF. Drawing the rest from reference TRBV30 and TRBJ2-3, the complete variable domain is SQTIHQWPATLVQPVGSPLSLECTVEGTSNPNLYWYRQAAGRGLQLLFYSVGIGQISSEVPQNLSASRPQDRQFILSSKKLLLSDSGFYLCAWTAGTSIDTQYFGPGTRLTVL.

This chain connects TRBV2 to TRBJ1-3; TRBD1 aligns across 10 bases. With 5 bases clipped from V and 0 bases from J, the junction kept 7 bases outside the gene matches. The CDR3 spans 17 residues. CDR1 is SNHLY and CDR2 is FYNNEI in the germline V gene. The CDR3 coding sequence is TGTGCCAGCAGTCCCGGGACAGGGGCGTACTCTGGAAACACCATATATTTT. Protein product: CASSPGTGAYSGNTIYF.